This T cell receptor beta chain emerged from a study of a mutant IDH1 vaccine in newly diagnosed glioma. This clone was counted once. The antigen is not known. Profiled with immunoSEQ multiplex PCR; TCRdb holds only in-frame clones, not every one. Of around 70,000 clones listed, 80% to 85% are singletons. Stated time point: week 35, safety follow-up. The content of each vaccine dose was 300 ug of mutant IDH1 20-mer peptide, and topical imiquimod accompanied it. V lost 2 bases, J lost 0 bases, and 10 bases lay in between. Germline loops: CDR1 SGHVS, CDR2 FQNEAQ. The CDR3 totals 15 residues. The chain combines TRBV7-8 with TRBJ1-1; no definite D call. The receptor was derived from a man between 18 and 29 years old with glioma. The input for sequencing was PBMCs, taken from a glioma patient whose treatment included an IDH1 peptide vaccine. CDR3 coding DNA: TGTGCCAGCAGCTTAAGCTTGAGGTTGAACACTGAAGCTTTCTTT. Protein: CASSLSLRLNTEAFF.